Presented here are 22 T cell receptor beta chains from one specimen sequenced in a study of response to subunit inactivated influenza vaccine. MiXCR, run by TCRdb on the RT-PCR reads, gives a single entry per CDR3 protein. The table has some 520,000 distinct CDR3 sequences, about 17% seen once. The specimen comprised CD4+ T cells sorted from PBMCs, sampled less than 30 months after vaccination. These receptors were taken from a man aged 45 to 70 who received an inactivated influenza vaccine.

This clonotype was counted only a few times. The CDR3 is CASSQDTLNEKLFF. In nucleotides, the CDR3 is TGTGCCAGCAGCCAAGATACCCTGAATGAAAAACTGTTTTTT. The chain combines TRBV4-2 with TRBJ1-4; D remains unclear. Deletions cut 0 bases from V and 5 bases from J, with 7 bases between. Germline V lookup: CDR1 LGHNA, CDR2 YNFKEQ. This CDR3 contains 14 residues.

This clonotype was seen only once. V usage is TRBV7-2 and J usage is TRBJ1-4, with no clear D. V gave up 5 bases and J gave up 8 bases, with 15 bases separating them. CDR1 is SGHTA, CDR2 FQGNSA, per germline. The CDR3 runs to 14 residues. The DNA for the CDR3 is TGTGCCAGCAGCACGTGGGGAGGAGAGGAAAAACTGTTTTTT. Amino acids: CASSTWGGEEKLFF.

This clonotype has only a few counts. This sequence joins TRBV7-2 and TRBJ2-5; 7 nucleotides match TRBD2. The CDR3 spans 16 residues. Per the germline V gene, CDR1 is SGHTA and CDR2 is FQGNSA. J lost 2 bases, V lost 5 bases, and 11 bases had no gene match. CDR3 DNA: TGTGCCAGCAGCCAACAAAGCGGGGTGACTCAAGAGACCCAGTACTTC. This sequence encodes CASSQQSGVTQETQYF.

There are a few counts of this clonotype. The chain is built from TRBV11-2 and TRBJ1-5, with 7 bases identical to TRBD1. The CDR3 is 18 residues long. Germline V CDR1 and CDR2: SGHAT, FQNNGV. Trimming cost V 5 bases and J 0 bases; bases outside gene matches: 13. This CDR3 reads CASSPTGAKSNSNQPQHF. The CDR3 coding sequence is TGTGCCAGCAGCCCCACAGGGGCGAAGTCCAATAGCAATCAGCCCCAGCATTTT.

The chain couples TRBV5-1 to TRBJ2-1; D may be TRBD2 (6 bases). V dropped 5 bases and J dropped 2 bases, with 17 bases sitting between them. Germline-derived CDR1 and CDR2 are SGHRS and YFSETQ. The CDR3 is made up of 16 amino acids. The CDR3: CASSEGGWPAYNEQFF. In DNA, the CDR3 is TGCGCCAGCAGTGAAGGAGGGTGGCCAGCCTACAATGAGCAGTTCTTC.

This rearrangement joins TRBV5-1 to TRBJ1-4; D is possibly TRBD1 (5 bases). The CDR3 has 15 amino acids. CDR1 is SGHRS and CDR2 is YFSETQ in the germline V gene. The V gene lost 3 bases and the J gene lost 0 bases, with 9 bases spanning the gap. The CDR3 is CASSSAGTTNEKLFF. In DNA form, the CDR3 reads TGCGCCAGCAGCTCGGCAGGGACAACTAATGAAAAACTGTTTTTT.

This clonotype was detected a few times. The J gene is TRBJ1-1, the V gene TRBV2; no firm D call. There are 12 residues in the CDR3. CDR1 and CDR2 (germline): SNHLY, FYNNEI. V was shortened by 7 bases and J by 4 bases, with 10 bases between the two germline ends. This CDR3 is CASIAVTTEAFF. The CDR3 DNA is TGTGCCAGCATAGCAGTGACCACTGAAGCTTTCTTT. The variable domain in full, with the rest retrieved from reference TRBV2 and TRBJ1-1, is EPEVTQTPSHQVTQMGQEVILRCVPISNHLYFYWYRQILGQKVEFLVSFYNNEISEKSEIFDDQFSVERPDGSNFTLKIRSTKLEDSAMYFCASIAVTTEAFFGQGTRLTVV.

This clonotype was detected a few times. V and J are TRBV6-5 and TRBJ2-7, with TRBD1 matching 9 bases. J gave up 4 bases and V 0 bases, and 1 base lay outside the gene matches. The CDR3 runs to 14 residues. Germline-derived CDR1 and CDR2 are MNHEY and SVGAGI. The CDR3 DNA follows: TGTGCCAGCAGTTACTCGGGACAGGGTTACGAGCAGTACTTC. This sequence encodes CASSYSGQGYEQYF.

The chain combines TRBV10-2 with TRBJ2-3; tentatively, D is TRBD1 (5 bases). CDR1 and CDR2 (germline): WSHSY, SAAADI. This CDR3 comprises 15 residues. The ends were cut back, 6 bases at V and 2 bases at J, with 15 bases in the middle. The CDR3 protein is CASRERGGYTDTQYF. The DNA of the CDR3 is TGCGCCAGCAGGGAAAGGGGCGGCTACACAGATACGCAGTATTTT.

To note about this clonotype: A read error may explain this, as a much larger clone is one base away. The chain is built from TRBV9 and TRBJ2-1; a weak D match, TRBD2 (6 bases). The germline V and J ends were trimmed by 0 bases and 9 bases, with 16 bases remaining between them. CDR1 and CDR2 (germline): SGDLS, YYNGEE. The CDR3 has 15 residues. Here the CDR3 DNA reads TGTGCCAGCAGCGTAGCTAGCGCGAGACAGCGTGAGCAGTTCTTC. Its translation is CASSVASARQREQFF.

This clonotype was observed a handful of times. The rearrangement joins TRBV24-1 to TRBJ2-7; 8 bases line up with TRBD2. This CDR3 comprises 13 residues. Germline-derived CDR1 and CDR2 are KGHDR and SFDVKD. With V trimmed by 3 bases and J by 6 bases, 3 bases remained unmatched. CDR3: CATSDTGGVEQYF. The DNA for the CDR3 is TGTGCCACCAGTGATACCGGGGGGGTCGAGCAGTACTTC.

Here the CDR3 reads CASSYERSGNTIYF. DNA of the CDR3: TGTGCCAGCAGTTATGAACGCTCTGGAAACACCATATATTTT. The chain has TRBV6-5 and TRBJ1-3; D is unresolved. The CDR3 is made up of 14 amino acids. The germline V gene has CDR1 MNHEY and CDR2 SVGAGI. Trimming removed 3 bases at V and 0 bases at J, with 6 bases between.

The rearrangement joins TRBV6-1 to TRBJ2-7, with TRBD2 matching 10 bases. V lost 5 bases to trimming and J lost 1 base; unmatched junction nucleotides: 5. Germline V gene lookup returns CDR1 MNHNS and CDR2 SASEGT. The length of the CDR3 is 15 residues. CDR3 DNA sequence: TGTGCCAGCAGTAAGGAAGCGGGGGGGTCCTACGAGCAGTACTTC. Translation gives CASSKEAGGSYEQYF.

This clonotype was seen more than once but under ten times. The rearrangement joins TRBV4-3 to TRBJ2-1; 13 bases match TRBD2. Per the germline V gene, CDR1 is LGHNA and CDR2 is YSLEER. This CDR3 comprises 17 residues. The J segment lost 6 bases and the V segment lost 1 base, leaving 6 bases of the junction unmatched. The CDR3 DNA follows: TGCGCCAGCAGCCAAGGGACCGGGACTAGCGGGGCCAATGAGCAGTTCTTC. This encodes CASSQGTGTSGANEQFF.

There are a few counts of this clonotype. This CDR3 is CASSPSGKTSYEQYF. The CDR3 nucleotides read TGTGCCAGCAGCCCCAGCGGAAAGACCTCCTACGAGCAGTACTTC. The rearrangement links TRBV9 to TRBJ2-7; maybe TRBD2 (5 bases). The V gene's germline CDR1 is SGDLS and CDR2 YYNGEE. This CDR3 region has 15 residues. V was trimmed by 4 bases and J by 0 bases, leaving 14 bases between them.

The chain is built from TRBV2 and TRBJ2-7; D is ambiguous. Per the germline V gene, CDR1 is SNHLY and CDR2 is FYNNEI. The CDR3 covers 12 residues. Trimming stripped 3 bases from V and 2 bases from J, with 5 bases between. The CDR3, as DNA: TGTGCCAGCAGTGAGATGGCCTACGAGCAGTACTTC. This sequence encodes CASSEMAYEQYF.

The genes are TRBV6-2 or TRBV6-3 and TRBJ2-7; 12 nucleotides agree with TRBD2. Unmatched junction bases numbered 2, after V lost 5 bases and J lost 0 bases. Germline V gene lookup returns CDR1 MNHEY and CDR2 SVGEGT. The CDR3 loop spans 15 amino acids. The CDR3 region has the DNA TGTGCCAGCAGTACGACTAGCGGGAGCTCCTACGAGCAGTACTTC. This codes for CASSTTSGSSYEQYF.

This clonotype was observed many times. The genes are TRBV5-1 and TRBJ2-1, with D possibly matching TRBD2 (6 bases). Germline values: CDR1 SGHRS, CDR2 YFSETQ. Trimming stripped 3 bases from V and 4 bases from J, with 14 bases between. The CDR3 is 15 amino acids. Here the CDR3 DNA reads TGCGCCAGCAGCTCTGGGGGGTTCGGATACAATGAGCAGTTCTTC. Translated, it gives CASSSGGFGYNEQFF.

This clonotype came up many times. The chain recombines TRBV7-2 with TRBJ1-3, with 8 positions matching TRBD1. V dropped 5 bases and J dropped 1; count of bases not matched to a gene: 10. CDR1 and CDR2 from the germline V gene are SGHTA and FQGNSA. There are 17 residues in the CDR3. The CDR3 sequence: CASSPGQGAASGNTIYF. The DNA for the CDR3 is TGTGCCAGCAGCCCGGGCCAGGGGGCTGCGTCTGGAAACACCATATATTTT.

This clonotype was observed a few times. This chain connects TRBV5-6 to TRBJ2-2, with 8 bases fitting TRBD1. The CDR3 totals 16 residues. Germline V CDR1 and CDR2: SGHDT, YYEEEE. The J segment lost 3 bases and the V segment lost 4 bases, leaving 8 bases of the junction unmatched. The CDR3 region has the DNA TGTGCCAGCAGCCCCAGGTCAGGGGGCTACACCGGGGAGCTGTTTTTT. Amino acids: CASSPRSGGYTGELFF.

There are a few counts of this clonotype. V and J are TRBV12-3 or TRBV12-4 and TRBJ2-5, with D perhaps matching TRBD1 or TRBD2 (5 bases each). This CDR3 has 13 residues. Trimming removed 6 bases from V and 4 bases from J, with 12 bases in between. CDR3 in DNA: TGTGCCAGCAGAACCTCAGGGAGAGAGACCCAGTACTTC. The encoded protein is CASRTSGRETQYF.

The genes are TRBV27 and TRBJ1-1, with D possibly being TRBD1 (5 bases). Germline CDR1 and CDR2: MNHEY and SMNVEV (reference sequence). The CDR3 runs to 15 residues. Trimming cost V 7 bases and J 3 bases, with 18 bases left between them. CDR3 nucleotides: TGTGCCAGCAAGTATATGCGGTCGGGGGACACTGAAGCTTTCTTT. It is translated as CASKYMRSGDTEAFF.